This T cell receptor (beta chain) was recovered during a study of beta chain features in type 1 diabetes. The study, taken as a whole, reports: Patients' naive, central memory and Treg TCRB repertoires seemed closer to one another than those of healthy donors. Sequencing used cDNA, and cells with high TCR expression could therefore be over-represented. People with Type 1 diabetes carried modestly yet significantly shorter TCRB CDR3s in all four CD4+ subsets.

The sample holds a few counts of this clone. Its antigen is undetermined. This CDR3 is built from 13 residues. The germline gives CDR1 ENHRY, CDR2 SYGVKD. V was trimmed by 0 bases and J by 6 bases, leaving 6 bases between them. Expressed TCRB transcripts were sequenced after all isolated RNA was converted to cDNA. Using immunoSEQ multiplex PCR, the repertoire was profiled, and TCRdb retains in-frame clones only, with some absent. The data hold some 330,000 clones, with 8% to 13% observed a single time. Sequencing used naive CD4+ T cells from blood. This clonotype was obtained from a young woman in good health. V and J are TRBV10-3 and TRBJ2-1, with D possibly matching TRBD2 (5 bases). CDR3 region: CAISESGLNEQFF. In DNA, the CDR3 is TGTGCCATCAGTGAGTCCGGACTCAATGAGCAGTTCTTC.